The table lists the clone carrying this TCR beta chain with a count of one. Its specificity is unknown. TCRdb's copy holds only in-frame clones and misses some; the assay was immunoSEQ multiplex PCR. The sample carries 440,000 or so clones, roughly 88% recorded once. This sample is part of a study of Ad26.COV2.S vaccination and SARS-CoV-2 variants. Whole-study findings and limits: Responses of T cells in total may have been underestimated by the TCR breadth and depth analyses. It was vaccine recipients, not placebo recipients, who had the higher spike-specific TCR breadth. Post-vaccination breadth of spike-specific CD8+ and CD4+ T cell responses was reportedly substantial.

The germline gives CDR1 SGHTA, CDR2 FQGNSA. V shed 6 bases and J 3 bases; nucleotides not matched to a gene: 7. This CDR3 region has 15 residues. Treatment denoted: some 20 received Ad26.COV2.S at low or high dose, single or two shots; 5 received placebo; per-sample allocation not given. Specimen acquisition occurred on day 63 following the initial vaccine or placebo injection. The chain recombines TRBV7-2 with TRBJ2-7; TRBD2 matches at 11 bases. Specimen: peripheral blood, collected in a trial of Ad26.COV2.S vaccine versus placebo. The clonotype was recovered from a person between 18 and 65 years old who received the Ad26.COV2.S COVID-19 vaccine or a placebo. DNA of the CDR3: TGTGCCAGCAGTCCACAGGGACTAGCGGACTACGAGCAGTACTTC. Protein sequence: CASSPQGLADYEQYF.